This T cell receptor beta chain came from a study of shared clonotypes between healthy human individuals. The table came from immunoSEQ multiplex PCR; TCRdb's copy has only in-frame clones and leaves some out. This table has 2,500,000 or so clones, over 85% appearing once. With 5 bases clipped from V and 1 base from J, the junction kept 4 bases outside the gene matches. The germline V gene encodes CDR1 SGHRS and CDR2 YFSETQ. The CDR3 is made up of 15 amino acids. On this clone: Its antigen is undetermined.

Naive CD4+ cells were CD45RA-selected; the remaining cells were memory. Study findings and constraints: Across a few donors, naive CD4 shared around 5.4%, naive CD8 3% to 3.5%, memory CD4 2% to 2.5%, memory CD8 0.4% to 0.5%.

The receptor's source is a man aged 18 to 29 in good health. Some clones in this sample may be carry-over from other donors' samples. The sample consisted of naive CD4+ T cells from PBMCs. Noted subset: CD45RA+ positively selected. The genes are TRBV5-1 and TRBJ2-3, with 10 bases that match TRBD1. The CDR3 DNA reads TGCGCCAGCAGGTCCGGGACAGGGGGCACAGATACGCAGTATTTT. Its protein is CASRSGTGGTDTQYF.